This TCR beta chain was documented in a study of shared clonotypes between healthy human individuals. The overall study: With ages of 18 to 49, the donors were two women and a few men.

Authors' methods: ImmunoSEQ output held junction-only sequences without quality scores, so filtering differed. Profiled with immunoSEQ multiplex PCR; TCRdb holds only in-frame clones, not every one. D and trimming come from the DNA, and the V and J calls and clone size come from that table. The data contain roughly 2,300,000 clones, around 92% of them singletons. This CDR3 is 17 amino acids long. The germline CDR1 and CDR2 sequences are MDHEN and SYDVKM. With V trimmed by 8 bases and J by 9 bases, 19 bases remained unmatched. The clonotype originates from a man younger than 35 in good health. Some clones in this sample may be carry-over from other donors' samples. What was sequenced was naive CD4+ T cells from PBMCs. Stated subset: CD45RA+ positively selected. The J gene is TRBJ2-7, the V gene TRBV28, with 13 bases lining up with TRBD2. Here the CDR3 reads CASVTRTSGRTLAGQYF. The CDR3 bases are TGTGCCAGCGTAACTAGGACTAGCGGGAGAACGTTGGCGGGGCAGTACTTC.